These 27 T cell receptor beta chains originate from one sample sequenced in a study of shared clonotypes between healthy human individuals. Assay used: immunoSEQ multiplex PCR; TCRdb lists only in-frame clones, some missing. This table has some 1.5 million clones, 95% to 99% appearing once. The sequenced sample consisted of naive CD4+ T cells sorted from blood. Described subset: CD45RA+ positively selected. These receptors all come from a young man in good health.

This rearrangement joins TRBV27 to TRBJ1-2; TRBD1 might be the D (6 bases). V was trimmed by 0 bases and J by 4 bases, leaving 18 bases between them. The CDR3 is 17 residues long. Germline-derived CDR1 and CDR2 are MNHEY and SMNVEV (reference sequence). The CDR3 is CASSLSTGSGLGYGYTF. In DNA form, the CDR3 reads TGTGCCAGCAGTTTATCTACAGGGTCTGGACTAGGCTATGGCTACACCTTC.

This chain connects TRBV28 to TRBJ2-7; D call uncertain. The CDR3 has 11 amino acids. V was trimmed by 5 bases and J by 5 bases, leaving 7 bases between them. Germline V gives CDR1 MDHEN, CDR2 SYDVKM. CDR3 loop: CASSPPNEQYF. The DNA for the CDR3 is TGTGCCAGCAGTCCCCCCAACGAGCAGTACTTC.

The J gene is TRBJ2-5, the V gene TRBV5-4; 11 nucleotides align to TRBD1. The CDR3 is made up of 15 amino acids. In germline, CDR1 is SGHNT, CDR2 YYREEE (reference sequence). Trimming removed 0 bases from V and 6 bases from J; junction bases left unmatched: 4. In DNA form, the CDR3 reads TGTGCCAGCAGCTTGGGCGGGACAGGGGGAAAGACCCAGTACTTC. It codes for CASSLGGTGGKTQYF.

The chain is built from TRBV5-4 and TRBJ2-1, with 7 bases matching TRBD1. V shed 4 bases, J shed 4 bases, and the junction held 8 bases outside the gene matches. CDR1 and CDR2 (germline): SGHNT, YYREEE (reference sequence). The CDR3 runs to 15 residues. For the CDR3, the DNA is TGTGCCAGCAGCAACCGGGACAGCGTGTACAATGAGCAGTTCTTC. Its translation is CASSNRDSVYNEQFF.

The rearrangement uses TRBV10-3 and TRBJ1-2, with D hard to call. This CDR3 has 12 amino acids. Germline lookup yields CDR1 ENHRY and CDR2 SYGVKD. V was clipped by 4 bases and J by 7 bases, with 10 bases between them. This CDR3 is CAISVEARGYTF. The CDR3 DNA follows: TGTGCCATCAGTGTTGAGGCTCGTGGCTACACCTTC.

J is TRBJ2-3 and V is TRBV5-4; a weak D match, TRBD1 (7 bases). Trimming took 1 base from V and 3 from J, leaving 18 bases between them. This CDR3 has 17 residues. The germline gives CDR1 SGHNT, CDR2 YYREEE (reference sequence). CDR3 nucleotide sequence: TGTGCCAGCAGCTTGCAGCCCCAGCCAGGGGGGACAGATACGCAGTATTTT. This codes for CASSLQPQPGGTDTQYF.

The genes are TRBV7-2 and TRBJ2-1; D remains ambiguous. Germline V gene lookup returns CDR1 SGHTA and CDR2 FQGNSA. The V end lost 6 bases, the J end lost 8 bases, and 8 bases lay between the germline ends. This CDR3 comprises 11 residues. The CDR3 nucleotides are TGTGCCAGCAGGACGGGCCATGAGCAGTTCTTC. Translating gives CASRTGHEQFF.

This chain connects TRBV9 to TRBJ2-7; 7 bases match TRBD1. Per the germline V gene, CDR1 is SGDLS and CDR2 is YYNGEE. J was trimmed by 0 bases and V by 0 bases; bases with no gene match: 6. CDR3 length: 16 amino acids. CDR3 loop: CASSVAGTESSYEQYF. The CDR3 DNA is TGTGCCAGCAGCGTAGCCGGGACAGAGAGCTCCTACGAGCAGTACTTC.

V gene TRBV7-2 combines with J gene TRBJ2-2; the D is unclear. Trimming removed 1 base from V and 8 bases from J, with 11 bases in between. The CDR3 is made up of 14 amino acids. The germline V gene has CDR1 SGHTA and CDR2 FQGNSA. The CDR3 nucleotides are TGTGCCAGCAGCTTAGGGGCCGTCCCGGGGGAGCTGTTTTTT. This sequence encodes CASSLGAVPGELFF.

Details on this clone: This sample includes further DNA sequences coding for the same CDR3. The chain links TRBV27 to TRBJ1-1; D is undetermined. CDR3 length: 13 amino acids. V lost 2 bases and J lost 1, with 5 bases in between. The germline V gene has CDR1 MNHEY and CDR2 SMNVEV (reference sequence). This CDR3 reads CASSLLGNTEAFF. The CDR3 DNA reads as TGTGCCAGCAGTTTACTAGGGAACACTGAAGCTTTCTTT.

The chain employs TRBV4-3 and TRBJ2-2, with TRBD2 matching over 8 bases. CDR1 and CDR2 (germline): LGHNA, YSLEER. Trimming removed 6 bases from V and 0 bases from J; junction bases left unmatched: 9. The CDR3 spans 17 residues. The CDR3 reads CASSEVAGSANTGELFF. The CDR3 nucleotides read TGCGCCAGCAGTGAGGTAGCGGGATCCGCGAACACCGGGGAGCTGTTTTTT.

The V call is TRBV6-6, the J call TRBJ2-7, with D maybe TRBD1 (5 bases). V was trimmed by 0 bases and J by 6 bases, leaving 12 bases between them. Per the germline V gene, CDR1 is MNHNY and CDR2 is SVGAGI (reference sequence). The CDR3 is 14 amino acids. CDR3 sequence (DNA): TGTGCCAGCAGTTACTCGTTTCCAGGGCCCGAGCAGTACTTC. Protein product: CASSYSFPGPEQYF.

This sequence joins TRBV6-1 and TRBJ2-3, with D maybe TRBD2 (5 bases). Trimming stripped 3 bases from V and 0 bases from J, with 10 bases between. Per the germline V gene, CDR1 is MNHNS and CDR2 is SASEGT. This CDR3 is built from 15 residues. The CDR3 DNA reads TGTGCCAGCAGTGAGTTTAGGACTAGCACAGATACGCAGTATTTT. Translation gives CASSEFRTSTDTQYF.

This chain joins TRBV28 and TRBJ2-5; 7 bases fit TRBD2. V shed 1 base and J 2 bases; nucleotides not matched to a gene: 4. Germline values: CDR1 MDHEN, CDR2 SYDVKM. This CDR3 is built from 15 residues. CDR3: CASSLSASGQETQYF. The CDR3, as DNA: TGTGCCAGCAGTTTATCGGCTAGCGGTCAAGAGACCCAGTACTTC.

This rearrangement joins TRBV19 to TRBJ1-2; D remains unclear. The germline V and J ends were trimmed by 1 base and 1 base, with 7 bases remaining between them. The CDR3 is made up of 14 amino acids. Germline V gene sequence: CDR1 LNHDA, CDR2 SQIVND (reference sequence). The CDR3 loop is CASSIASGNYGYTF. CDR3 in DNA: TGTGCCAGTAGTATAGCTTCGGGTAACTATGGCTACACCTTC.

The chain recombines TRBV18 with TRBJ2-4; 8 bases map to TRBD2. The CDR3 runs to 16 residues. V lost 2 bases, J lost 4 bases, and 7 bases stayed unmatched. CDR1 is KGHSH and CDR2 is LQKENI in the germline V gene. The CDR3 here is CASSPASGYPKNIQYF. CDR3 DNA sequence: TGTGCCAGCTCACCAGCTAGCGGGTACCCAAAAAACATTCAGTACTTC.

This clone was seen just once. CDR3 DNA sequence: TGTGCCATCTCCGAGACAGGTTTATTTGGGGCTTTCTTT. Translating gives CAISETGLFGAFF. V is TRBV10-3 and J is TRBJ1-1; a possible D gene is TRBD1 (6 bases). Trimming left V 8 bases short and J 11 bases short, with 21 bases between. The CDR3 length is 13 residues. Germline lookup yields CDR1 ENHRY and CDR2 SYGVKD.

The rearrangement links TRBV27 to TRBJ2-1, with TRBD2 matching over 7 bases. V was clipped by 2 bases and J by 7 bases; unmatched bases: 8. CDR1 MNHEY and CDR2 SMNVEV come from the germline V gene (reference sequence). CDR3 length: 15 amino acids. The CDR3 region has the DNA TGTGCCAGCAGTTTAGCGGGAGCAGTTCGGAATGAGCAGTTCTTC. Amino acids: CASSLAGAVRNEQFF.

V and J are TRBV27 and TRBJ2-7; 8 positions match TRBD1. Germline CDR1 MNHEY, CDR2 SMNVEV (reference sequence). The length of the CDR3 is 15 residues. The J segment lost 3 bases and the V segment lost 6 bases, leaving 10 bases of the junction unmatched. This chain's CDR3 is CASSSSRDRFYEQYF. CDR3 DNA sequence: TGTGCCAGCAGCTCGTCCCGGGACAGGTTCTACGAGCAGTACTTC.

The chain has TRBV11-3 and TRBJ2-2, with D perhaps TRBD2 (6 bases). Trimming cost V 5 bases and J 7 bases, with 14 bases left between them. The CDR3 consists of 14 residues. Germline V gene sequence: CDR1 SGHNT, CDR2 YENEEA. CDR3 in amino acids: CASSGGGANGELFF. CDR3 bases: TGTGCCAGCAGCGGGGGAGGAGCAAACGGGGAGCTGTTTTTT. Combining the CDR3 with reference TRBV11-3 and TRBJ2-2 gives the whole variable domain EAGVVQSPRYKIIEKKQPVAFWCNPISGHNTLYWYLQNLGQGPELLIRYENEEAVDDSQLPKDRFSAERLKGVDSTLKIQPAELGDSAVYLCASSGGGANGELFFGEGSRLTVL.

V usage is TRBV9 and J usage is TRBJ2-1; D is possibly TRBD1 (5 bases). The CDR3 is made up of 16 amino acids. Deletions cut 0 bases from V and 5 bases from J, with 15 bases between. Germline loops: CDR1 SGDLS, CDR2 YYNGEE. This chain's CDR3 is CASSVEARARNNEQFF. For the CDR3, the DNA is TGTGCCAGCAGCGTAGAAGCCAGGGCAAGGAACAATGAGCAGTTCTTC.

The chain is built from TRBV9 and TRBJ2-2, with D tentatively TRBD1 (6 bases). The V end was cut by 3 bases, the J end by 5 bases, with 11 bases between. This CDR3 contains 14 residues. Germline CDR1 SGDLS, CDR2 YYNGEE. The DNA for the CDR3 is TGTGCCAGCAGCGATCGCAGGGGTACCGGGGAGCTGTTTTTT. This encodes CASSDRRGTGELFF.

DNA of the CDR3: TGTGCCAGCAGCTTAGCAGGACAGCCCCAGCATTTT. Its translation: CASSLAGQPQHF. The genes are TRBV11-2 and TRBJ1-5; D not certain. V dropped 1 base and J dropped 7 bases, with 5 bases sitting between them. Looked up from germline, CDR1 is SGHAT and CDR2 is FQNNGV. CDR3 length equals 12 residues.

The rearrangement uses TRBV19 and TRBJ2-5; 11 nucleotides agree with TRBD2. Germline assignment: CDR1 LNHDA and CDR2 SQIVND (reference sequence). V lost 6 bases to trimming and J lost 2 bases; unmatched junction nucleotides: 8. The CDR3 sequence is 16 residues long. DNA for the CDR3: TGTGCCAGTAGCCCCAGGGGACTAGCGGTTCAAGAGACCCAGTACTTC. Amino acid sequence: CASSPRGLAVQETQYF.

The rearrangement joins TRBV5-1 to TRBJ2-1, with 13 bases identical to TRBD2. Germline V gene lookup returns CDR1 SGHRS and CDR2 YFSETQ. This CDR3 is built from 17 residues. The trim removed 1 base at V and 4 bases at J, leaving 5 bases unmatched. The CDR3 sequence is CASSLSRTSGSYNEQFF. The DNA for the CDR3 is TGCGCCAGCAGCTTGTCCCGGACTAGCGGGAGTTACAATGAGCAGTTCTTC.

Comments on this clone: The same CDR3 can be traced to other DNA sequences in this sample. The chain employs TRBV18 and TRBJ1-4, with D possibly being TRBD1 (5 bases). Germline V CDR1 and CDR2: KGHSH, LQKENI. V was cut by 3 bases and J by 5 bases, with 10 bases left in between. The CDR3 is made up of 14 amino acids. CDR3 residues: CASSPRGSNEKLFF. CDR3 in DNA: TGTGCCAGCTCACCGAGGGGCAGCAATGAAAAACTGTTTTTT.

The CDR3: CASSLPGSSGTQYF. The CDR3 nucleotides read TGTGCCAGCTCACTCCCGGGTTCGTCGGGGACCCAGTACTTC. V gene TRBV18 combines with J gene TRBJ2-5; D unclear. The CDR3 has 14 residues. The germline V gene encodes CDR1 KGHSH and CDR2 LQKENI. Trimming pared 4 bases from V and 7 bases from J, leaving 16 bases between.